This T cell receptor beta chain stems from a study of shared clonotypes between healthy human individuals. Sequenced by immunoSEQ multiplex PCR; TCRdb stores in-frame clones only, minus some. Of about 580,000 clones listed, 95% to 98% are singletons. Germline CDR1 is LNHDA and CDR2 is SQIVND (reference sequence). V gave up 6 bases and J gave up 9 bases, with 24 bases separating them. The CDR3 is 16 residues long. Naive CD8 cells, CD45RO-negative and positively selected for CCR7, excluded terminally differentiated effector memory CD45RA+ cells. The rearrangement joins TRBV19 to TRBJ2-1; possible D gene TRBD1, 6 bases. The material sequenced was naive CD8+ T cells sorted from blood. This TCR was sampled from a man aged 30-40 years in good health. The CDR3 DNA is TGTGCCAGTAGCCTCGGGGTCGGGGACACCCCGATTGAGCAGTTCTTC. Its translation is CASSLGVGDTPIEQFF.